Each of the 15 T cell receptor beta chains below was sequenced from the same sample in a study of blood T cell repertoires in COVID-19. Assay: immunoSEQ multiplex PCR; the TCRdb copy retains only in-frame clones and omits some. The sample gives around 20,000 clones, 85% of which show up once; around 30% is in the top ten. Sequences were obtained from peripheral blood. These receptors all come from a human donor with active COVID-19. The donor label of this sample is uncertain.

The V gene is TRBV27, the J gene TRBJ1-6; D may be TRBD1 (6 bases). There are 18 residues in the CDR3. Trimming took off 8 bases at V and 2 bases at J, with 22 bases between the two ends. Germline CDR1 and CDR2: MNHEY and SMNVEV (reference sequence). Here the CDR3 DNA reads TGTGCCAGCGGGCGGGCGGTTTACAGGGCGGCCTATAATTCACCCCTCCACTTT. Encoded protein: CASGRAVYRAAYNSPLHF.

This chain links TRBV2 with TRBJ1-1; 8 bases align to TRBD1. V gave up 5 bases and J gave up 0 bases; unmatched junction bases: 2. Germline-derived CDR1 and CDR2 are SNHLY and FYNNEI. The CDR3 length is 14 residues. The DNA for the CDR3 is TGTGCCAGCAGTCGACAGGGGATGAACACTGAAGCTTTCTTT. Its protein product is CASSRQGMNTEAFF.

For this clone: The junction differs from germline at one of its ends, possibly a read error. V gene TRBV7-7 combines with J gene TRBJ2-1; possible D gene TRBD2, 5 bases. CDR1 is SSHAT and CDR2 is FNYEAQ in the germline V gene (reference sequence). The CDR3 is 17 residues long. In nucleotides, the CDR3 is TGTGCTAGCAGCTTATCCCCTTACGCGGGCTCCTACAATGAGCAGTTCTTC. It translates to CASSLSPYAGSYNEQFF.

This chain connects TRBV13 to TRBJ2-3; 7 positions match TRBD2. Germline V gene sequence: CDR1 PRHDT, CDR2 FYEKMQ (reference sequence). The CDR3 length is 13 residues. V gave up 5 bases and J gave up 5 bases; unmatched junction bases: 4. The CDR3 sequence is CASSAPGGDTQYF. CDR3 DNA: TGTGCCAGCAGCGCCCCGGGAGGAGATACGCAGTATTTT.

The CDR3 DNA reads TGCGCCAGCAGCAATGCTCCGGGACAGGTATCCCACAAGCAGTACTTC. Its translation: CASSNAPGQVSHKQYF. This chain links TRBV5-1 with TRBJ2-7; 8 nucleotides align to TRBD1. The CDR3 sequence is 16 residues long. CDR1 is SGHRS, CDR2 YFSETQ, per germline. With 4 bases clipped from V and 8 bases from J, the junction kept 17 bases outside the gene matches. Looking up the rest from reference TRBV5-1 and TRBJ2-7 gives the full variable domain: KAGVTQTPRYLIKTRGQQVTLSCSPISGHRSVSWYQQTPGQGLQFLFEYFSETQRNKGNFPGRFSGRQFSNSRSEMNVSTLELGDSALYLCASSNAPGQVSHKQYFGPGTRLTVT.

The CDR3 region has the DNA TGTGCCAGCAGCCGGACAGGGCCCTACGAGCAGTACTTC. Translated, it gives CASSRTGPYEQYF. The chain recombines TRBV7-8 with TRBJ2-7; 8 bases fit TRBD1. The CDR3 has 13 residues. From germline, CDR1 is SGHVS and CDR2 FQNEAQ. J was trimmed by 2 bases and V by 5 bases; bases with no gene match: 2. Complete variable domain (other parts from reference TRBV7-8 and TRBJ2-7): GAGVSQSPRYKVAKRGQDVALRCDPISGHVSLFWYQQALGQGPEFLTYFQNEAQLDKSGLPSDRFFAERPEGSVSTLKIQRTQQEDSAVYLCASSRTGPYEQYFGPGTRLTVT.

This chain connects TRBV9 to TRBJ1-1; TRBD1 aligns across 11 bases. J was trimmed by 3 bases and V by 2 bases; bases with no gene match: 3. Germline V lookup: CDR1 SGDLS, CDR2 YYNGEE. CDR3 length: 15 amino acids. The CDR3 nucleotides read TGTGCCAGCAGCGTGGGGACAGGGGGTCACACTGAAGCTTTCTTT. The encoded protein is CASSVGTGGHTEAFF.

With regard to this clone: The sample contains more than one DNA sequence encoding this CDR3. The chain couples TRBV29-1 to TRBJ1-2; D might be TRBD1 (6 bases). Looked up from germline, CDR1 is SQVTM and CDR2 is ANQGSEA. V was trimmed by 2 bases and J by 6 bases, leaving 13 bases between them. The length of the CDR3 is 13 residues. The CDR3 bases are TGCAGCGTTGAATCCGGACAGTTGAATGGCTACACCTTC. Translated: CSVESGQLNGYTF.

The chain links TRBV7-8 to TRBJ2-7; D may be TRBD2 (5 bases). Trimming took 1 base from V and 1 from J, leaving 8 bases between them. Germline V lookup: CDR1 SGHVS, CDR2 FQNEAQ. The CDR3 runs 14 residues. Written as DNA, the CDR3 is TGTGCCAGCAGCTTAGGGCCGGGATCCTACGAGCAGTACTTC. Translating gives CASSLGPGSYEQYF. Drawing the rest from reference TRBV7-8 and TRBJ2-7, the complete variable domain is GAGVSQSPRYKVAKRGQDVALRCDPISGHVSLFWYQQALGQGPEFLTYFQNEAQLDKSGLPSDRFFAERPEGSVSTLKIQRTQQEDSAVYLCASSLGPGSYEQYFGPGTRLTVT.

The gene calls are TRBV14 and TRBJ2-7; 7 nucleotides match TRBD2. V gave up 5 bases and J gave up 2 bases; unmatched junction bases: 9. The CDR3 totals 15 residues. CDR1 SGHDN and CDR2 FVKESK come from the germline V gene. This chain's CDR3 is CASSSAGEWAYEQYF. CDR3 DNA: TGTGCCAGCAGCTCGGCGGGGGAGTGGGCCTACGAGCAGTACTTC.

The chain carries TRBV18 and TRBJ1-2; D perhaps matches TRBD1 (5 bases). This CDR3 spans 16 amino acids. V was shortened by 3 bases and J by 8 bases, with 22 bases between the two germline ends. In germline, CDR1 is KGHSH, CDR2 LQKENI. CDR3 DNA: TGTGCCAGCTCACCCCCCGGTATAGGGGATGGAAGCGGCTACACCTTC. Translated, it gives CASSPPGIGDGSGYTF.

V is TRBV28 and J is TRBJ2-3, with TRBD2 matching over 11 bases. V shed 5 bases, J shed 4 bases, and the junction held 5 bases outside the gene matches. Germline V CDR1 and CDR2: MDHEN, SYDVKM. The CDR3 consists of 15 residues. The CDR3 nucleotides read TGTGCCAGCAGTGGGACTAGCGGCCACCCAGATACGCAGTATTTT. It codes for CASSGTSGHPDTQYF.

The chain has TRBV6-5 and TRBJ1-2, with D uncertain. The CDR3 runs to 12 residues. Trimming cost V 7 bases and J 5 bases, with 11 bases left between them. Germline values: CDR1 MNHEY, CDR2 SVGAGI. The CDR3 DNA reads as TGTGCCAGCATCGCCGGGGATTATGGCTACACCTTC. Translation gives CASIAGDYGYTF.

This chain uses TRBV5-4 with TRBJ2-2, with TRBD2 matching 7 bases. V was clipped by 1 base and J by 8 bases; unmatched bases: 8. Germline V CDR1 and CDR2: SGHNT, YYREEE (reference sequence). This CDR3 has 15 amino acids. CDR3 protein: CASSLTSGVRGELFF. The CDR3 DNA is TGTGCCAGCAGCTTGACCAGCGGGGTACGAGGGGAGCTGTTTTTT.

This chain joins TRBV5-1 and TRBJ2-5; TRBD1 is a possible D gene (6 bases). The germline V gene encodes CDR1 SGHRS and CDR2 YFSETQ. V was cut by 4 bases and J by 1 base, with 17 bases left in between. The CDR3 sequence is 16 residues long. CDR3 DNA sequence: TGCGCCAGCAGCCTAGGGACATACAGGACCCAAGAGACCCAGTACTTC. It encodes CASSLGTYRTQETQYF. The full variable domain, its missing parts supplied by reference TRBV5-1 and TRBJ2-5, is KAGVTQTPRYLIKTRGQQVTLSCSPISGHRSVSWYQQTPGQGLQFLFEYFSETQRNKGNFPGRFSGRQFSNSRSEMNVSTLELGDSALYLCASSLGTYRTQETQYFGPGTRLLVL.